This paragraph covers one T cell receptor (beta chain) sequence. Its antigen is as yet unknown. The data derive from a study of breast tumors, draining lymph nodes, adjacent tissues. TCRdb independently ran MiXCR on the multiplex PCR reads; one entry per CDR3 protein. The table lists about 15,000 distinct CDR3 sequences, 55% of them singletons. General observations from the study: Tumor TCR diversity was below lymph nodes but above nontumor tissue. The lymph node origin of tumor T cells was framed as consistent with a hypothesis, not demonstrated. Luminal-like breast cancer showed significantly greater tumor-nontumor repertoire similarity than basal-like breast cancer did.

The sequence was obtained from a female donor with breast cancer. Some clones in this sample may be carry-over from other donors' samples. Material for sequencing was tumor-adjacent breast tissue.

CDR3 in DNA: TGCAGCAGTTTCGGCGGGGGCTCGAACAATGAGCAGTTCTTC. It yields the protein CSSFGGGSNNEQFF. The J gene is TRBJ2-1, the V gene TRBV29-1; D perhaps matches TRBD2 (7 bases). This CDR3 has 14 amino acids. CDR1 is SQVTM and CDR2 is ANQGSEA in the germline V gene. The V end was cut by 8 bases, the J end by 5 bases, with 19 bases between.